The sequence of this T cell receptor (beta chain) was determined in a study of CD8+CD57+ T cells in acquired aplastic anemia. Template material for TCR beta VDJ and CDR3 profiling consisted of genomic DNA. One entry per CDR3 protein results from TCRdb running MiXCR on the reads. The data show 200,000 to 250,000 distinct CDR3 sequences, 55% to 65% seen once. This clonotype was observed a single time. Individuals selected for sequencing had exhibited CD8+CD57+ cell expansion on flow cytometry. The sequence was collected from a human donor with aplastic anemia. What was sequenced was sorted CD4+, CD8+, or CD8+CD57+ T cells (not recorded which) from PBMCs.

The DNA of the CDR3 is TGTGCCAGCAGCTTAGATGCGGGCGGTGAGACCCAGTACTTC. Its translation: CASSLDAGGETQYF. V and J are TRBV7-6 and TRBJ2-5; a weak D match, TRBD2 (5 bases). Trimming took off 1 base at V and 5 bases at J, with 11 bases between the two ends. This CDR3 region has 14 residues. Germline V gene sequence: CDR1 SGHVS, CDR2 FNYEAQ.